The next 14 T cell receptor beta chains were all read from a single sample in a study of long-term antiretroviral therapy in people with HIV. An immunoSEQ assay, version v3.0, was performed at survey level. Sequenced by immunoSEQ multiplex PCR; TCRdb stores in-frame clones only, minus some. The sample records approximately 26,000 clones, more than 85% being singletons. Sample: unsorted PBMCs, taken 3.1 years after starting antiretroviral therapy. Receptors originate from a man aged 18 to 30 with HIV.

CDR3 nucleotide sequence: TGTGCCTGGGAAGACAGGGCCCAGTTCTTC. This gives the protein CAWEDRAQFF. This chain uses TRBV30 with TRBJ2-1; 7 bases fit TRBD1. The CDR3 has 10 amino acids. The germline CDR1 and CDR2 sequences are GTSNPN and SVGIG (reference sequence). V shed 5 bases, J shed 13 bases, and the junction held 5 bases outside the gene matches.

V usage is TRBV7-2 and J usage is TRBJ2-1, with TRBD2 matching over 8 bases. V shed 0 bases and J 6 bases; nucleotides not matched to a gene: 7. Germline CDR1 reads SGHTA; CDR2 reads FQGNSA. This CDR3 comprises 16 residues. The CDR3 bases are TGTGCCAGCAGCTTAGCGGTCTCGCTAGCGGGCAATGAGCAGTTCTTC. This translates into CASSLAVSLAGNEQFF.

The chain uses TRBV5-4 and TRBJ2-3; TRBD2 might be the D (6 bases). Trimming took 3 bases from V and 2 from J, leaving 13 bases between them. The CDR3 length is 15 residues. The germline gives CDR1 SGHNT, CDR2 YYREEE (reference sequence). This chain's CDR3 is CASSSGGSYTDTQYF. CDR3 coding DNA: TGTGCCAGCAGCTCCGGGGGATCATACACAGATACGCAGTATTTT.

This clone was detected only once. The genes are TRBV4-3 and TRBJ2-7, with D possibly being TRBD2 (5 bases). The germline gives CDR1 LGHNA, CDR2 YSLEER. Trimming cost V 4 bases and J 3 bases, with 22 bases left between them. CDR3 length: 17 residues. CDR3 DNA sequence: TGCGCCAGCAGCCCCCTTTTTAAGGGAGAGGAAATCTACGAGCAGTACTTC. Protein product: CASSPLFKGEEIYEQYF.

The rearrangement uses TRBV4-1 and TRBJ2-7, with 9 bases lining up with TRBD1. Unmatched junction bases numbered 2, after V lost 1 base and J lost 1 base. The germline gives CDR1 MGHRA, CDR2 YSYEKL. The CDR3 is made up of 15 amino acids. The CDR3: CASSQGDRASYEQYF. The CDR3 DNA reads TGCGCCAGCAGCCAAGGGGACAGGGCATCCTACGAGCAGTACTTC.

This clone was observed a single time. V and J are TRBV5-1 and TRBJ2-1; 7 bases fit TRBD1. CDR3 size: 16 residues. The V gene end was trimmed by 1 base and the J gene end by 0 bases; junction bases not matched to a gene: 4. CDR1 is SGHRS, CDR2 YFSETQ, per germline. CDR3 sequence reads: CASSLSGQSSYNEQFF. The CDR3 DNA follows: TGCGCCAGCAGCTTGTCGGGACAGAGCTCCTACAATGAGCAGTTCTTC.

CDR3 in DNA: TGTGCCAGCAGCACCGAGGGGGGAAACACCATATATTTT. Encoded protein: CASSTEGGNTIYF. This chain links TRBV9 with TRBJ1-3; tentatively, D is TRBD1 (5 bases). V lost 4 bases and J 4 bases, leaving 9 bases between the germline ends. Germline CDR1 is SGDLS and CDR2 is YYNGEE. The CDR3 has 13 amino acids.

V usage is TRBV4-2 and J usage is TRBJ2-1; unclear D gene. The CDR3 spans 18 residues. The ends were cut back, 0 bases at V and 0 bases at J, with 15 bases in the middle. In germline, CDR1 is LGHNA, CDR2 YNFKEQ. The CDR3 loop reads CASSQESSRPSSYNEQFF. The CDR3 DNA follows: TGTGCCAGCAGCCAAGAATCCTCGCGCCCAAGCTCCTACAATGAGCAGTTCTTC.

The rearrangement links TRBV13 to TRBJ2-2; 9 nucleotides line up with TRBD2. V was pared by 5 bases and J by 4 bases, with 5 bases of the junction left unmatched. Per germline, CDR1 PRHDT and CDR2 FYEKMQ (reference sequence). The CDR3 covers 15 residues. The CDR3 coding sequence is TGTGCCAGCAGCAGCTTAGCGGGGGCCACCGGGGAGCTGTTTTTT. As protein: CASSSLAGATGELFF.

This clone was detected a few times. The V gene is TRBV19, the J gene TRBJ2-7; tentatively, D is TRBD2 (6 bases). The CDR3 sequence is 13 residues long. V dropped 7 bases and J dropped 5 bases, with 15 bases sitting between them. The germline gives CDR1 LNHDA, CDR2 SQIVND (reference sequence). The CDR3 sequence: CASTSSGRHEQYF. Written as DNA, the CDR3 is TGTGCCAGTACCTCTTCAGGGAGGCACGAGCAGTACTTC.

The chain has TRBV30 and TRBJ2-3, with D perhaps assigned TRBD1 or TRBD2 (5 bases each). The CDR3 is 11 residues long. CDR1 and CDR2 from the germline V gene are GTSNPN and SVGIG (reference sequence). The CDR3 loop is CVGGSTDTQYF. In DNA form, the CDR3 reads TGTGTTGGGGGTTCCACAGATACGCAGTATTTT.

The chain joins TRBV9 to TRBJ1-4; D unclear. The V and J ends lost 3 bases and 0 bases respectively, with 6 bases between them. The CDR3 covers 14 residues. CDR1 SGDLS and CDR2 YYNGEE come from the germline V gene. The CDR3 loop reads CASSEDSTNEKLFF. CDR3 bases: TGTGCCAGCAGCGAGGATTCAACTAATGAAAAACTGTTTTTT.

The V call is TRBV7-2, the J call TRBJ2-3; D not resolved. Trimming cost V 4 bases and J 1 base, with 9 bases left between them. CDR3 size: 14 residues. The germline V gene encodes CDR1 SGHTA and CDR2 FQGNSA. The CDR3 protein is CASSSRVGTDTQYF. The CDR3 nucleotides read TGTGCCAGCAGCTCCCGGGTAGGCACAGATACGCAGTATTTT.

This clone was picked up a small number of times. The chain combines TRBV27 with TRBJ1-6, with 9 bases that match TRBD1. Germline CDR1 reads MNHEY; CDR2 reads SMNVEV (reference sequence). Losses at the gene ends were 8 bases for V and 9 bases for J; bases not matched to a gene: 11. The CDR3 runs 15 residues. The CDR3 DNA sequence: TGTGCCAGCGGTGGACCTGACAGGGGGACTTCACCCCTCCACTTT. Its protein product is CASGGPDRGTSPLHF.